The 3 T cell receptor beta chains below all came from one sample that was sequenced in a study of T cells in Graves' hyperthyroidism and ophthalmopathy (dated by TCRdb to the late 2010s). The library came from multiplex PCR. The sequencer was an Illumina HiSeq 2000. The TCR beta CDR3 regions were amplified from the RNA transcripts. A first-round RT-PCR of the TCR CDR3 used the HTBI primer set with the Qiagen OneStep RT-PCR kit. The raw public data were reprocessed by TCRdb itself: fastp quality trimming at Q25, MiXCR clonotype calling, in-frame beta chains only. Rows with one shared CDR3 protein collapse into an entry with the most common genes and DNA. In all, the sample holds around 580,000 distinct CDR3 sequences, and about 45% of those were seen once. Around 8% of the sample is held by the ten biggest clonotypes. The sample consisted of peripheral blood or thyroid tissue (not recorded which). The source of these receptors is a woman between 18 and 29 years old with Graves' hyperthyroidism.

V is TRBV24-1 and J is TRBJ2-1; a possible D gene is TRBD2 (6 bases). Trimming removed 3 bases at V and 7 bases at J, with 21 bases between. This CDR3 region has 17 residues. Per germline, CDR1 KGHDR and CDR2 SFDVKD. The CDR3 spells CATSDTSGGTSLNEQFF. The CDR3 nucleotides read TGTGCCACCAGTGATACCTCTGGCGGGACTTCACTTAATGAGCAGTTCTTC.

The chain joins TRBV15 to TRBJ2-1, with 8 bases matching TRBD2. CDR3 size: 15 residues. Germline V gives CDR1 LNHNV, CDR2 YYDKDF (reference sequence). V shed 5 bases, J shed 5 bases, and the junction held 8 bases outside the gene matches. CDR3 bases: TGTGCCACCAGCGGTACTAGCGGCGGAAACAATGAGCAGTTCTTC. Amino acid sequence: CATSGTSGGNNEQFF.

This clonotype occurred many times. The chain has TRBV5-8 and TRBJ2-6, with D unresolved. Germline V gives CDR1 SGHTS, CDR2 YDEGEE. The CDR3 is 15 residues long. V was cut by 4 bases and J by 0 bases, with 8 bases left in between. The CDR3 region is CASSDASSGANVLTF. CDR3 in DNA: TGTGCCAGCAGCGACGCCAGCTCTGGGGCCAACGTCCTGACTTTC.